The 12 T cell receptor beta chains reported below all come from one sample, sequenced in a study of blood T cells in healthy people across ages. The second PCR ran roughly 6 to 11 cycles with a sample-barcoded 5' primer and J-beta primers. TCRdb re-called the 5' RACE reads with MiXCR, one entry per CDR3 protein. The sample has about 1.4 million distinct CDR3 sequences, around 55% seen once. Sample: blood. These receptor sequences come from a man between 18 and 29 years old in good health.

This chain connects TRBV7-9 to TRBJ1-4, with TRBD1 as a possible D gene (5 bases). V shed 5 bases and J shed 8 bases, with 21 bases lying between them. Germline assignment: CDR1 SEHNR and CDR2 FQNEAQ (reference sequence). CDR3 size: 16 residues. For the CDR3, the DNA is TGTGCCAGCAGCCGACGGGACGGCCGTTCAGGGGAAAAACTGTTTTTT. It codes for CASSRRDGRSGEKLFF.

The rearrangement links TRBV5-1 to TRBJ2-7; D is perhaps TRBD2 (7 bases). Matching the DNA end better, TRBJ2-5 makes the J call doubtful. The CDR3 is 18 residues long. Germline CDR1 and CDR2: SGHRS and YFSETQ. CDR3 loop: CASSFMGAGASGEETQYF. The DNA of the CDR3 is TGCGCCAGCAGCTTTATGGGGGCCGGGGCTAGCGGCGAAGAGACCCAGTACTTC.

The chain joins TRBV7-6 to TRBJ2-7; 7 bases map to TRBD1. The CDR3 consists of 14 residues. Germline-derived CDR1 and CDR2 are SGHVS and FNYEAQ. V shed 5 bases, J shed 4 bases, and the junction held 8 bases outside the gene matches. CDR3 sequence (DNA): TGTGCCAGCAGCCGGCACGGGACAGCATACGAGCAGTACTTC. This gives the protein CASSRHGTAYEQYF.

This clonotype was observed a few times. This chain connects TRBV4-3 to TRBJ1-2, with D unclear. V gave up 3 bases and J gave up 3 bases, with 17 bases separating them. Germline CDR1 is LGHNA and CDR2 is YSLEER. This CDR3 is 16 amino acids long. The CDR3 DNA reads as TGCGCCAGCAGCCAGGTCGTCGTGAGTCGGGACTATGGCTACACCTTC. Translating it yields CASSQVVVSRDYGYTF.

V and J are TRBV5-1 and TRBJ2-2; 8 bases line up with TRBD1. The CDR3 spans 15 residues. CDR1 is SGHRS, CDR2 YFSETQ, per germline. J was trimmed by 2 bases and V by 4 bases; bases with no gene match: 4. CDR3 in amino acids: CASSRGQVNTGELFF. The CDR3 DNA follows: TGCGCCAGCAGCCGGGGACAGGTTAACACCGGGGAGCTGTTTTTT.

This sequence joins TRBV6-1 and TRBJ1-5; a weak D match, TRBD1 (5 bases). CDR3 length equals 14 residues. V was shortened by 2 bases and J by 5 bases, with 10 bases between the two germline ends. Germline-derived CDR1 and CDR2 are MNHNS and SASEGT. The CDR3 spells CASSETGSYQPQHF. The CDR3 region has the DNA TGTGCCAGCAGTGAAACAGGATCCTATCAGCCCCAGCATTTT.

This rearrangement joins TRBV20-1 to TRBJ2-7; D may match TRBD1 or TRBD2 (6 bases each). V was shortened by 6 bases and J by 2 bases, with 14 bases between the two germline ends. Germline V lookup: CDR1 DFQATT, CDR2 SNEGSKA (reference sequence). CDR3 size: 13 residues. CDR3 nucleotides: TGCAGTGCAGAGGGGGGTATGGCCTACGAGCAGTACTTC. It codes for CSAEGGMAYEQYF.

The chain recombines TRBV20-1 with TRBJ2-3; possibly TRBD2 for D (5 bases). The V gene lost 6 bases and the J gene lost 5 bases, with 12 bases spanning the gap. In germline, CDR1 is DFQATT, CDR2 SNEGSKA (reference sequence). CDR3 length: 12 amino acids. CDR3 loop: CSARTREDTQYF. The CDR3 nucleotides read TGCAGTGCCAGGACCCGGGAAGATACGCAGTATTTT.

This clonotype occurred a few times. The rearrangement links TRBV29-1 to TRBJ2-5; 11 positions match TRBD2. CDR1 and CDR2 from the germline V gene are SQVTM and ANQGSEA. The length of the CDR3 is 17 residues. V lost 2 bases and J lost 4; bases outside the gene matches: 12. The CDR3, as DNA: TGCAGCGTTGAAATGGCTAGCGGGAGGCCCTGGCGAGAGACCCAGTACTTC. Residues: CSVEMASGRPWRETQYF.

The J gene is TRBJ2-4, the V gene TRBV29-1, with 8 nucleotides matching TRBD2. This CDR3 comprises 14 residues. CDR1 is SQVTM, CDR2 ANQGSEA, per germline. V dropped 2 bases and J dropped 5; count of bases not matched to a gene: 5. For the CDR3, the DNA is TGCAGCGTTGAACGGGGGGGGGCTCAAAACATTCAGTACTTC. Protein sequence: CSVERGGAQNIQYF.

This clonotype was seen once. The chain has TRBV6-2 or TRBV6-3 and TRBJ2-3; tentatively, D is TRBD1 or TRBD2 (6 bases each). This CDR3 comprises 17 residues. Germline assignment: CDR1 MNHEY and CDR2 SVGEGT. The germline V and J ends were trimmed by 2 bases and 0 bases, with 15 bases remaining between them. The CDR3 reads CASSYPSGGWSTDTQYF. In nucleotides, the CDR3 is TGTGCCAGCAGTTACCCCTCCGGGGGCTGGAGCACAGATACGCAGTATTTT.

This clonotype came up once. The gene calls are TRBV4-1 and TRBJ1-1; weak D call: TRBD1 (5 bases). Germline V gene lookup returns CDR1 MGHRA and CDR2 YSYEKL. V lost 1 base and J lost 4, with 16 bases in between. The CDR3 totals 16 residues. CDR3 loop: CASSQVGQGRGTEAFF. In DNA form, the CDR3 reads TGCGCCAGCAGCCAAGTCGGGCAAGGAAGGGGCACTGAAGCTTTCTTT.